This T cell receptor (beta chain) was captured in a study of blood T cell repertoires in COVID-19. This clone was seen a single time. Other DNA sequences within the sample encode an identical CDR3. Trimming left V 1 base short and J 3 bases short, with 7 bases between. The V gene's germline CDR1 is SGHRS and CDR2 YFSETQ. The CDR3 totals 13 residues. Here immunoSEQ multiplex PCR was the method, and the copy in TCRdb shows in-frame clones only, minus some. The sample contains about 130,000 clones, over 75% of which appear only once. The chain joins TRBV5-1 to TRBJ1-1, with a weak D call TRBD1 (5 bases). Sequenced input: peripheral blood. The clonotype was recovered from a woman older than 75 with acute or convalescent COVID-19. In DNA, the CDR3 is TGCGCCAGCAGCTTGAAACAGGACACTGAAGCTTTCTTT. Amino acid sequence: CASSLKQDTEAFF.